The clone carrying this T cell receptor beta chain was observed a few times. The sample's time point: blood at routine non-recurrence follow-up after resection. The study sequenced unsorted whole RNA from tumor, nontumor lung or frozen PBMC. The sample is drawn from a study of spatial heterogeneity in lung cancer. As for the study in general: Researchers sequenced follow-up PBMC samples if they had them, and these came a median of about two years after resection. Consistently, beta-chain sequences turned up in larger numbers than alpha-chain sequences did.

Each molecule of TCR cDNA was tagged with one unique molecular identifier. In TCRdb, the 5' RACE reads were re-called with MiXCR into one record per CDR3 protein. The table shows about 120,000 distinct CDR3 sequences, with 12% occurring only once. CDR3 size: 17 residues. Germline V lookup: CDR1 ENHRY, CDR2 SYGVKD. V was shortened by 2 bases and J by 1 base, with 12 bases between the two germline ends. Sequencing used PBMCs, obtained at follow-up. The rearrangement links TRBV10-3 to TRBJ2-6, with a possible D match to TRBD2 (5 bases). The clonotype was recovered from a male donor with early-stage non-small cell lung cancer. CDR3 amino acids: CAISEGELASGANVLTF. CDR3 bases: TGTGCCATCAGTGAGGGGGAGTTAGCGTCTGGGGCCAACGTCCTGACTTTC.